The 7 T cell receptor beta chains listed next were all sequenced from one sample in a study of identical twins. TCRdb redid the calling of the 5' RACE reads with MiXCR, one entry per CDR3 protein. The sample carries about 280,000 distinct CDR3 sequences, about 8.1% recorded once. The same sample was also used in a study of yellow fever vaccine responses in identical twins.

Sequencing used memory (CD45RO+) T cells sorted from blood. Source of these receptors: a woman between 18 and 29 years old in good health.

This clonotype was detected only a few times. The CDR3 is CASSDGQPLYNEQFF. Here the CDR3 DNA reads TGTGCCAGCAGCGATGGACAGCCCCTTTACAATGAGCAGTTCTTC. V is TRBV5-6 and J is TRBJ2-1; a weak D match, TRBD1 (6 bases). Trimming removed 4 bases from V and 4 bases from J, with 15 bases in between. The germline CDR1 and CDR2 sequences are SGHDT and YYEEEE. CDR3 length: 15 residues.

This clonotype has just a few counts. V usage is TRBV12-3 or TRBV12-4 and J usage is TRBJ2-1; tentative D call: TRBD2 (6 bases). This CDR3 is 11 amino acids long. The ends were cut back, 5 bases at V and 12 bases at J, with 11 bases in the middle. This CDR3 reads CASSPRRGQFF. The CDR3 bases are TGTGCCAGCAGTCCGCGGAGGGGGCAGTTCTTC.

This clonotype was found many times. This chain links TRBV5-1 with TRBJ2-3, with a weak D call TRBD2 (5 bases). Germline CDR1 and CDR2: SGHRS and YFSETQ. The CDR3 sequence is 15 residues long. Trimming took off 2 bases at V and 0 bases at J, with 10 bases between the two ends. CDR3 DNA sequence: TGCGCCAGCAGCTTCGGGGATAAAAGCACAGATACGCAGTATTTT. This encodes CASSFGDKSTDTQYF.

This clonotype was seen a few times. The DNA of the CDR3 is TGTGCCAGCAGCGAAACTAGCGGGCGGTACGAGCAGTACTTC. Translation: CASSETSGRYEQYF. The chain carries TRBV9 and TRBJ2-7, with 9 bases identical to TRBD2. The CDR3 length is 14 residues. V lost 3 bases, J lost 4 bases, and 5 bases stayed unmatched. Germline V gene lookup returns CDR1 SGDLS and CDR2 YYNGEE.

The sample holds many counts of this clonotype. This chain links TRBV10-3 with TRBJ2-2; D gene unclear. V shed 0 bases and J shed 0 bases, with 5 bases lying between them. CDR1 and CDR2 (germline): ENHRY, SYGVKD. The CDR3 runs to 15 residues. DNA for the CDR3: TGTGCCATCAGTGAGTCACCGGCGAACACCGGGGAGCTGTTTTTT. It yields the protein CAISESPANTGELFF.

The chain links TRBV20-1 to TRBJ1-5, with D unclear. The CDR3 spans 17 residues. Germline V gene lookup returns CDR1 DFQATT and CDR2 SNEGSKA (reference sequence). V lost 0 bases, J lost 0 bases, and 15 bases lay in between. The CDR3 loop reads CSAREDRVRNSNQPQHF. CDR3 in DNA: TGCAGTGCTAGAGAGGATCGGGTCAGGAATAGCAATCAGCCCCAGCATTTT.

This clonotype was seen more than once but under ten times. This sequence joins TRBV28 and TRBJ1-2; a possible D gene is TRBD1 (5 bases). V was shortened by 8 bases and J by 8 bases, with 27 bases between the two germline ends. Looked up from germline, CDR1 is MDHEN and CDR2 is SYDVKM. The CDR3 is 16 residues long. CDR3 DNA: TGTGCCAGCGGGTCTGAGGGGTTTGGGGAGAACGTGGGCTACACCTTC. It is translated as CASGSEGFGENVGYTF.